This TCR beta chain was captured in a study of T cell changes during pregnancy in multiple sclerosis. The table came from immunoSEQ multiplex PCR; TCRdb's copy has only in-frame clones and leaves some out. The data show around 58,000 clones, around 90% seen once. Trimming removed 9 bases at V and 2 bases at J, with 5 bases between. Per the germline V gene, CDR1 is LNHDA and CDR2 is SQIVND (reference sequence). CDR3 size: 11 residues. This sequence joins TRBV19 and TRBJ1-5; D may be TRBD1 (5 bases). The TCR comes from a female donor with multiple sclerosis, enrolled in a pregnancy study. The material was peripheral blood, obtained before pregnancy. The CDR3, as DNA: TGTGCCAGCAGGGGCAATCAGCCCCAGCATTTT. Translated, it gives CASRGNQPQHF.